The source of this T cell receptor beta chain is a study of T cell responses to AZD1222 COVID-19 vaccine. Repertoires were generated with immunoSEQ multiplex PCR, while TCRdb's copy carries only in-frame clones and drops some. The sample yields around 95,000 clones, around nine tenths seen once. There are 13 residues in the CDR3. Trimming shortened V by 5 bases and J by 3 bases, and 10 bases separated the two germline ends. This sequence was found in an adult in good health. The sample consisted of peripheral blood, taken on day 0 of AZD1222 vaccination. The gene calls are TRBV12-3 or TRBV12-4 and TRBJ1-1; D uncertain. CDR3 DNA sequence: TGTGCCAGCAGTCTCAGTGAGGACACTGAAGCTTTCTTT. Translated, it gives CASSLSEDTEAFF.